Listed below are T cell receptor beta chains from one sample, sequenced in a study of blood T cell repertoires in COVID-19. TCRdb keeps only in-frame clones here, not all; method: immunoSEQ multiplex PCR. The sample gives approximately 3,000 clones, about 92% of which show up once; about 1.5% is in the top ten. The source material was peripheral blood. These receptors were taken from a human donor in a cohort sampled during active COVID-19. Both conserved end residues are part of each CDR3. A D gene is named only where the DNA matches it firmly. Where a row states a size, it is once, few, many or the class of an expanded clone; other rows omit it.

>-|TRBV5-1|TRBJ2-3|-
CASSLQIPSTDTQYF
TGCGCCAGCAGCTTACAGATCCCGAGCACAGATACGCAGTATTTT
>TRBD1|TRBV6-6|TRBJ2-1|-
CASRQGGQYNEQFF
TGTGCCAGCAGACAAGGGGGACAGTACAATGAGCAGTTCTTC
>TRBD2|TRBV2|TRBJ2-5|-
CASSAVGAGGEAQYF
TGTGCCAGCAGTGCCGTCGGAGCGGGGGGTGAGGCCCAGTACTTC
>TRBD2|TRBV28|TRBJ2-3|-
CASRSGGATDTQYF
TGTGCCAGCAGAAGCGGGGGGGCTACAGATACGCAGTATTTT
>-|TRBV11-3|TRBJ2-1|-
CASSRADNEQFF
TGTGCCAGCAGTCGAGCGGACAATGAGCAGTTCTTC
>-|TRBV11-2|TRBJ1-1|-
CASSLRATEAFF
TGTGCCAGCAGCTTAAGAGCGACTGAAGCTTTCTTT
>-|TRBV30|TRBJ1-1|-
CAWNSQGYTEAFF
TGTGCCTGGAATTCCCAGGGATACACTGAAGCTTTCTTT
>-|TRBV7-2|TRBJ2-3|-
CASSPRSIRSDTQYF
TGTGCCAGCAGCCCCCGTTCGATCCGGTCAGATACGCAGTATTTT
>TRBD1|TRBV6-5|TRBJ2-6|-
CASSLQGTSGANVLTF
TGTGCCAGCAGTTTACAGGGGACCTCTGGGGCCAACGTCCTGACTTTC
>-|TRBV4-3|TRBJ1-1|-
CASSNSWGGGTEAFF
TGCGCCAGCAGCAACAGTTGGGGGGGCGGCACTGAAGCTTTCTTT
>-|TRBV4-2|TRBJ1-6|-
CASSQDNRNSPLHF
TGTGCCAGCAGCCAGGATAACAGAAATTCACCCCTCCACTTT
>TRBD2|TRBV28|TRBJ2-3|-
CASSETSGSADTQYF
TGTGCCAGCAGTGAAACTAGCGGGAGCGCAGATACGCAGTATTTT
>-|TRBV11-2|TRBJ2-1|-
CASSTAEYNEQFF
TGTGCCAGCAGCACAGCGGAGTACAATGAGCAGTTCTTC
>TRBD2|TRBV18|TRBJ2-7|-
CASSQTGTTNEQYF
TGTGCCAGCTCACAGACCGGGACTACTAACGAGCAGTACTTC
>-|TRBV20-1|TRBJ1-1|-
CSASFLGGTEAFF
TGCAGTGCTAGTTTTCTGGGGGGCACTGAAGCTTTCTTT
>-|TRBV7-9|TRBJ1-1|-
CASSFDGGANTEAFF
TGTGCCAGCAGCTTCGACGGAGGGGCGAACACTGAAGCTTTCTTT
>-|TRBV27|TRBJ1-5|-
CASSLTGFSNQPQHF
TGTGCCAGCAGTTTAACGGGGTTTAGCAATCAGCCCCAGCATTTT
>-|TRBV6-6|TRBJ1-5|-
CASIPRGRPNQPQHF
TGTGCCAGCATCCCTAGGGGAAGGCCGAATCAGCCCCAGCATTTT
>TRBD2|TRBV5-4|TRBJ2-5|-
CASSLGLEETQYF
TGTGCCAGCAGCCTAGGACTAGAAGAGACCCAGTACTTC
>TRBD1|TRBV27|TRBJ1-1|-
CASSSTGGSTEAFF
TGTGCCAGCAGTAGCACAGGGGGCTCCACTGAAGCTTTCTTT
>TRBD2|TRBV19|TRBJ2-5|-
CASRAAGAKETQYF
TGTGCCAGTAGGGCAGCGGGAGCTAAAGAGACCCAGTACTTC
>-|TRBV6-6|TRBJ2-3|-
CASSYLGVGTDTQYF
TGTGCCAGCAGTTATTTAGGGGTTGGCACAGATACGCAGTATTTT
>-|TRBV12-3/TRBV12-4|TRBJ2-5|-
CASAGKGGETQYF
TGTGCCAGCGCCGGCAAAGGAGGGGAGACCCAGTACTTC
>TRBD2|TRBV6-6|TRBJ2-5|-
CASSYQIAGQETQYF
TGTGCCAGCAGTTATCAAATAGCGGGGCAAGAGACCCAGTACTTC
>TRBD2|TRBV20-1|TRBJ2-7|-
CSASEAGGRYEQYF
TGCAGTGCTAGTGAAGCGGGGGGCCGCTACGAGCAGTACTTC
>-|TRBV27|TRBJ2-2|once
CASRGGGSNTGELFF
TGTGCCAGCAGGGGTGGCGGGTCGAACACCGGGGAGCTGTTTTTT
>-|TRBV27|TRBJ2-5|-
CASSKLGSEETQYF
TGTGCCAGCAGTAAACTAGGTTCTGAGGAGACCCAGTACTTC
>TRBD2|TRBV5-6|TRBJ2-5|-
CASSFRRGRAERETQYF
TGTGCCAGCAGCTTCCGCCGGGGGAGGGCCGAAAGGGAGACCCAGTACTTC
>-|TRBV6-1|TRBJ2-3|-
CASSELGGYFTDTQYF
TGTGCCAGCAGTGAACTCGGAGGCTATTTCACAGATACGCAGTATTTT
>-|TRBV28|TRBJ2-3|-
CASRPQGVLAGWGPDTQYF
TGTGCCAGCAGGCCTCAGGGCGTCTTAGCGGGCTGGGGGCCAGATACGCAGTATTTT
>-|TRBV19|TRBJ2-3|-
CASSIGVSRAHTDTQYF
TGTGCCAGTAGTATCGGGGTGTCGCGCGCCCACACAGATACGCAGTATTTT
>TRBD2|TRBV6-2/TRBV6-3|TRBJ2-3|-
CASSYLLAGGTDTQYF
TGTGCCAGCAGTTACTTACTAGCGGGAGGCACAGATACGCAGTATTTT
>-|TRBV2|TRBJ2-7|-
CASSDVLANYEQYF
TGTGCCAGCAGTGACGTCCTGGCCAATTACGAGCAGTACTTC
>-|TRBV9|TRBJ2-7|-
CASSQDTYEQYF
TGTGCCAGCTCTCAAGACACGTACGAGCAGTACTTC
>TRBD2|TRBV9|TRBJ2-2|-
CASSQRLAGGSTGELFF
TGTGCCAGCAGCCAAAGACTAGCGGGGGGGTCAACCGGGGAGCTGTTTTTT
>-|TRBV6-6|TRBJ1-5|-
CASSYSEGWSQPQHF
TGTGCCAGCAGTTACTCAGAGGGTTGGAGTCAGCCCCAGCATTTT
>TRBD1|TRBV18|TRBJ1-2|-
CASSAGTGGGNYGYTF
TGTGCCAGCTCAGCCGGGACAGGGGGCGGTAACTATGGCTACACCTTC
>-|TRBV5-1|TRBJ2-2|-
CASSLVSGVNTGELFF
TGCGCCAGCAGCTTGGTGTCGGGAGTGAACACCGGGGAGCTGTTTTTT
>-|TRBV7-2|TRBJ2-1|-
CASSALALSSYNEQFF
TGTGCCAGCAGCGCACTCGCTCTAAGCTCCTACAATGAGCAGTTCTTC
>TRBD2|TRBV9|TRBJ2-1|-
CASTESGSFNLYNEQFF
TGTGCCAGCACTGAAAGCGGGAGTTTTAATTTGTACAATGAGCAGTTCTTC
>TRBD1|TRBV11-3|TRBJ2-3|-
CASSLTGDGTDTQYF
TGTGCCAGCAGCTTAACAGGGGATGGGACAGATACGCAGTATTTT
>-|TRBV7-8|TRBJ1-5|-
CASSPEHDTRYSNQPQHF
TGTGCCAGCAGCCCAGAACATGACACCCGGTATAGCAATCAGCCCCAGCATTTT
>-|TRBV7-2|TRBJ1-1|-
CASSSQGELNTEAFF
TGTGCCAGCAGCTCACAGGGAGAATTGAACACTGAAGCTTTCTTT
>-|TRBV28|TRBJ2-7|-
CASSSQGFEQYF
TGTGCCAGCAGTTCACAGGGTTTTGAGCAGTACTTC
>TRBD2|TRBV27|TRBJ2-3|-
CASSLFLTSGVKDTQYF
TGTGCCAGCAGTTTATTCTTGACTAGCGGGGTTAAAGATACGCAGTATTTT
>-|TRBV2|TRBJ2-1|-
CASIIQGRMGNEQFF
TGTGCCAGCATTATACAGGGCCGGATGGGCAATGAGCAGTTCTTC
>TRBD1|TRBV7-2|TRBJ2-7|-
CASSPTGTGGEQYF
TGTGCCAGCAGCCCTACCGGGACAGGGGGCGAGCAGTACTTC
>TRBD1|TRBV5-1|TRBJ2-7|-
CASSIQGSPVNEQYF
TGCGCCAGCAGCATACAGGGGTCCCCAGTCAACGAGCAGTACTTC
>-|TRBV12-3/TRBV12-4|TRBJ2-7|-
CASTTGKYF
TGTGCCAGCACTACCGGGAAGTACTTC
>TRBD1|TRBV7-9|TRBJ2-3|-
CASSYGQGEADTQYF
TGTGCCAGCAGCTACGGACAGGGGGAGGCAGATACGCAGTATTTT
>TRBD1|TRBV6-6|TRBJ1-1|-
CASSWDSEAFF
TGTGCCAGCAGTTGGGACAGCGAAGCTTTCTTT
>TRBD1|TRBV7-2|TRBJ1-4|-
CASSPRQGANEKLFF
TGTGCCAGCAGCCCAAGACAGGGGGCTAATGAAAAACTGTTTTTT
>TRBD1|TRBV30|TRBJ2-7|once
CAWSPTGGEQYF
TGTGCCTGGAGTCCCACAGGGGGCGAGCAGTACTTC
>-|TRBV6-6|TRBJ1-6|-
CASSLQGYNSPLHF
TGTGCCAGCAGTTTACAGGGTTATAATTCACCCCTCCACTTT